This T cell receptor (beta chain) was observed in a study of identical twins. Germline CDR1 SGDLS, CDR2 YYNGEE. This CDR3 has 15 amino acids. Trimming took 2 bases from V and 8 from J; bases not matched to a gene: 10. The study, taken as a whole, reports: One should note that invariant MAIT and iNKT cells could partly confound zero-insertion analyses. Fewer insertions marked abundant cord blood beta clonotypes; young adult naive trended weakly, memory not at all.

Healthy Caucasians provided all donations. This clonotype was counted a few times. Antigen: not known. One entry per CDR3 protein results from TCRdb running MiXCR on the 5' RACE reads. The table shows approximately 700,000 distinct CDR3 sequences, with around 6% occurring only once. The rearrangement uses TRBV9 and TRBJ2-1; 7 bases fit TRBD2. The TCR was taken from a man aged 18 to 35 in good health. The sample comprised naive T cells sorted from blood. The CDR3, as DNA: TGTGCCAGCAGCGTCGCTAGCGGACCCTGGGATGAGCAGTTCTTC. Residues: CASSVASGPWDEQFF.